These 2 T cell receptor beta chains share one sample of origin, sequenced in a study of CD4 T cells in relation to SARS-CoV-2 and coronaviruses. CD4+ T cells from unexposed donors were obtained before the COVID-19 pandemic (2011-2018). After 10 to 11 days of culture, CD4+ T cells were isolated. Data came from immunoSEQ multiplex PCR; TCRdb stores just in-frame clones and leaves some out. The table includes roughly 25,000 clones, roughly 74% detected once. For these receptors, no antigen is known. The sequenced sample consisted of CD4+ T cells from PBMCs, cultured in vitro. All receptors come from a human donor in good health.

The V call is TRBV2, the J call TRBJ2-7; TRBD1 matches at 8 bases. The junction had 4 bases not matched to a gene; V was cut back by 4 bases and J by 2 bases. The V gene's germline CDR1 is SNHLY and CDR2 FYNNEI. This CDR3 has 14 residues. The CDR3 coding sequence is TGTGCCAGCAGTGTGCAACAGGGGGCCTACGAGCAGTACTTC. Translated, it gives CASSVQQGAYEQYF.

The chain has TRBV30 and TRBJ1-6; D gene unclear. The CDR3 loop spans 13 amino acids. Germline V lookup: CDR1 GTSNPN, CDR2 SVGIG (reference sequence). V gave up 3 bases and J gave up 5 bases, with 8 bases separating them. CDR3 region: CAWRPGDNSPLHF. The CDR3 coding sequence is TGTGCCTGGAGGCCGGGAGATAATTCACCCCTCCACTTT.